The rows below give T cell receptor beta chains drawn from one sample of a study of blood T cell repertoires in COVID-19. Clones were sequenced by immunoSEQ multiplex PCR, and TCRdb holds only the in-frame ones, with some missing. The data hold approximately 99,000 clones, with approximately 70% observed a single time. Sequencing was done on a sample of peripheral blood. These receptors originate from a woman in her 40s with acute or convalescent COVID-19. Each CDR3 is given with its conserved first and last residue. The D gene is left open where the match is weak. Size is stated for part of the rows, as once, few or many counts, or as a class when the clone is expanded.

V gene: TRBV6-6; J gene: TRBJ2-1; clone size: -; D gene: -; CDR3 protein: CASSYDTEQFF; CDR3 DNA: TGTGCCAGCAGTTACGACACCGAGCAGTTCTTC
V gene: TRBV24-1; J gene: TRBJ2-5; clone size: -; D gene: -; CDR3 protein: CATSRAQGGGETQYF; CDR3 DNA: TGTGCCACCAGCCGGGCTCAGGGGGGTGGGGAGACCCAGTACTTC
V gene: TRBV7-8; J gene: TRBJ1-6; clone size: -; D gene: -; CDR3 protein: CASSYRMGSYNSPLHF; CDR3 DNA: TGTGCCAGCAGCTACCGAATGGGGAGCTATAATTCACCCCTCCACTTT
V gene: TRBV14; J gene: TRBJ1-6; clone size: few; D gene: -; CDR3 protein: CASSQEQGSYNSPLHF; CDR3 DNA: TGTGCCAGCAGCCAAGAGCAGGGGAGTTATAATTCACCCCTCCACTTT
V gene: TRBV18; J gene: TRBJ2-7; clone size: few; D gene: TRBD2; CDR3 protein: CASSPPTSRSYEQYF; CDR3 DNA: TGTGCCAGCTCACCACCGACTAGCCGCTCCTACGAGCAGTACTTC
V gene: TRBV5-4; J gene: TRBJ2-5; clone size: -; D gene: TRBD2; CDR3 protein: CASSLVLADQETQYF; CDR3 DNA: TGTGCCAGCAGCTTGGTACTAGCGGACCAAGAGACCCAGTACTTC
V gene: TRBV7-8; J gene: TRBJ2-5; clone size: -; D gene: TRBD2; CDR3 protein: CASSLLSGGAEETQYF; CDR3 DNA: TGTGCCAGCAGCTTACTCAGCGGGGGGGCCGAAGAGACCCAGTACTTC
V gene: TRBV4-1; J gene: TRBJ2-1; clone size: -; D gene: -; CDR3 protein: CASSLRFLAPNEQFF; CDR3 DNA: TGCGCCAGCAGCCTTCGGTTTCTAGCCCCCAATGAGCAGTTCTTC
V gene: TRBV6-5; J gene: TRBJ1-1; clone size: -; D gene: -; CDR3 protein: CASSYQRTALTAFF; CDR3 DNA: TGTGCCAGCAGTTACCAACGGACTGCGCTGACAGCTTTCTTT
V gene: TRBV6-5; J gene: TRBJ2-2; clone size: -; D gene: TRBD2; CDR3 protein: CASSSKRGGRTGELFF; CDR3 DNA: TGTGCCAGCAGTTCCAAGCGGGGGGGCCGAACCGGGGAGCTGTTTTTT
V gene: TRBV10-3; J gene: TRBJ1-3; clone size: -; D gene: -; CDR3 protein: CAISGTGNTIYF; CDR3 DNA: TGTGCCATCAGCGGGACAGGAAACACCATATATTTT
V gene: TRBV6-4; J gene: TRBJ2-3; clone size: -; D gene: -; CDR3 protein: CASSPTGLSGDTQYF; CDR3 DNA: TGTGCCAGCAGCCCTACGGGACTCTCGGGAGATACGCAGTATTTT
V gene: TRBV27; J gene: TRBJ1-2; clone size: -; D gene: TRBD1; CDR3 protein: CASSPGGTGGDYGYTF; CDR3 DNA: TGTGCCAGCAGTCCCGGTGGGACAGGGGGCGACTATGGCTACACCTTC
V gene: TRBV2; J gene: TRBJ1-5; clone size: -; D gene: -; CDR3 protein: CASQTGTGNQPQHF; CDR3 DNA: TGTGCCAGTCAGACAGGAACGGGGAATCAGCCCCAGCATTTT
V gene: TRBV5-6; J gene: TRBJ1-3; clone size: -; D gene: TRBD1; CDR3 protein: CASSLRGNSGNTIYF; CDR3 DNA: TGTGCCAGCAGCCTCAGGGGGAACTCTGGAAACACCATATATTTT
V gene: TRBV5-1; J gene: TRBJ1-1; clone size: -; D gene: -; CDR3 protein: CASSTWDMNTEAFF; CDR3 DNA: TGCGCCAGCAGCACGTGGGACATGAACACTGAAGCTTTCTTT
V gene: TRBV6-5; J gene: TRBJ2-2; clone size: -; D gene: TRBD2; CDR3 protein: CASSPSGGHTGELFF; CDR3 DNA: TGTGCCAGCAGCCCCAGCGGGGGTCACACCGGGGAGCTGTTTTTT
V gene: TRBV19; J gene: TRBJ2-7; clone size: many; D gene: TRBD1; CDR3 protein: CASSRDRGYEQYF; CDR3 DNA: TGTGCCAGTAGCCGGGACAGGGGCTACGAGCAGTACTTC
V gene: TRBV24-1; J gene: TRBJ2-7; clone size: -; D gene: TRBD1; CDR3 protein: CATGIRGWVGEQYF; CDR3 DNA: TGTGCCACCGGAATCAGGGGGTGGGTGGGAGAGCAGTACTTC
V gene: TRBV30; J gene: TRBJ2-5; clone size: -; D gene: -; CDR3 protein: CAWSHEETQYF; CDR3 DNA: TGTGCCTGGAGTCATGAGGAGACCCAGTACTTC
V gene: TRBV6-6; J gene: TRBJ1-3; clone size: -; D gene: -; CDR3 protein: CATTGGQNSGNTIYF; CDR3 DNA: TGTGCCACCACCGGGGGGCAGAACTCTGGAAACACCATATATTTT
V gene: TRBV24-1; J gene: TRBJ2-3; clone size: -; D gene: TRBD2; CDR3 protein: CATSDSAGPTDTQYF; CDR3 DNA: TGTGCCACCAGTGATTCAGCGGGGCCCACAGATACGCAGTATTTT
V gene: TRBV19; J gene: TRBJ1-5; clone size: -; D gene: -; CDR3 protein: CASSLMTGQPQHF; CDR3 DNA: TGTGCCAGTAGTTTGATGACGGGTCAGCCCCAGCATTTT
V gene: TRBV27; J gene: TRBJ2-7; clone size: -; D gene: -; CDR3 protein: CASSLAGSSYEQYF; CDR3 DNA: TGTGCCAGCAGTTTAGCGGGGTCTTCCTACGAGCAGTACTTC
V gene: TRBV6-4; J gene: TRBJ2-2; clone size: -; D gene: TRBD2; CDR3 protein: CASSQGLAGANTGELFF; CDR3 DNA: TGTGCCAGCAGCCAGGGGCTAGCGGGTGCGAACACCGGGGAGCTGTTTTTT